Presented here are 25 T cell receptor beta chains from one specimen sequenced in a study of blood T cell repertoires in COVID-19. Profiling relied on immunoSEQ multiplex PCR, and the TCRdb table lists in-frame clones only, not all of them. The sample carries 100,000 to 150,000 clones, roughly four fifths recorded once. Material: peripheral blood. Source of these receptors: a woman aged 50 to 60 with acute or convalescent COVID-19.

The chain employs TRBV11-3 and TRBJ2-1; TRBD1 matches at 8 bases. V gave up 5 bases and J gave up 5 bases; unmatched junction bases: 5. CDR3 length equals 14 residues. CDR1 SGHNT and CDR2 YENEEA come from the germline V gene. CDR3 nucleotides: TGTGCCAGCAGCCGATACAGGGGGAACAATGAGCAGTTCTTC. It is translated as CASSRYRGNNEQFF.

This clone appeared once. The gene calls are TRBV6-6 and TRBJ2-7, with 7 positions matching TRBD2. This CDR3 is built from 13 residues. V was pared by 2 bases and J by 7 bases, with 5 bases of the junction left unmatched. CDR1 is MNHNY and CDR2 is SVGAGI in the germline V gene (reference sequence). The CDR3 here is CASSYPPAGEQYF. The CDR3, as DNA: TGTGCCAGCAGTTACCCCCCAGCGGGGGAGCAGTACTTC.

A few counts support this clone. The rearrangement uses TRBV18 and TRBJ2-1; TRBD2 matches 8 bases. Germline assignment: CDR1 KGHSH and CDR2 LQKENI. The CDR3 contains 18 residues. Trimming took 6 bases from V and 3 from J; bases not matched to a gene: 16. CDR3 residues: CASSQLAWREAGYNEQFF. For the CDR3, the DNA is TGTGCCAGCTCCCAGTTGGCGTGGCGGGAGGCGGGCTACAATGAGCAGTTCTTC.

The chain links TRBV7-3 to TRBJ2-3; weak D call: TRBD1 (5 bases). The germline V gene has CDR1 SGHTA and CDR2 FQGTGA. The CDR3 totals 15 residues. V dropped 0 bases and J dropped 2 bases, with 9 bases sitting between them. This chain's CDR3 is CASSLTGHTTDTQYF. The CDR3 DNA sequence: TGTGCCAGCAGCTTAACCGGACACACCACAGATACGCAGTATTTT.

The J gene is TRBJ2-2, the V gene TRBV5-6; a weak D match, TRBD2 (6 bases). The CDR3 has 16 residues. The V end lost 1 base, the J end lost 4 bases, and 14 bases lay between the germline ends. Germline CDR1 SGHDT, CDR2 YYEEEE. The CDR3, as DNA: TGTGCCAGCAGCTTGTGGAGGGGAGAGTCCACCGGGGAGCTGTTTTTT. This encodes CASSLWRGESTGELFF.

This clone has only one observation. The chain is built from TRBV7-3 and TRBJ2-1; TRBD2 agrees at 13 bases. CDR3 length equals 16 residues. Germline lookup yields CDR1 SGHTA and CDR2 FQGTGA. Trimming removed 5 bases from V and 6 bases from J; junction bases left unmatched: 7. The CDR3 sequence is CASSRLAGGLFNEQFF. CDR3 DNA: TGTGCCAGCAGCCGACTAGCGGGGGGCTTGTTCAATGAGCAGTTCTTC.

The V call is TRBV9, the J call TRBJ1-4; 8 bases map to TRBD1. The germline CDR1 and CDR2 sequences are SGDLS and YYNGEE. Trimming removed 3 bases from V and 2 bases from J; junction bases left unmatched: 9. This CDR3 spans 17 amino acids. CDR3 protein: CASSAGTGSFTNEKLFF. CDR3 sequence (DNA): TGTGCCAGCAGCGCGGGGACAGGAAGTTTTACTAATGAAAAACTGTTTTTT.

The chain links TRBV7-9 to TRBJ1-1, with D maybe TRBD1 (5 bases). The CDR3 is 14 amino acids. Looked up from germline, CDR1 is SEHNR and CDR2 is FQNEAQ (reference sequence). Trimming removed 5 bases at V and 0 bases at J, with 10 bases between. As DNA, the CDR3 is TGTGCCAGCAGCCGACAGAGCTTGAACACTGAAGCTTTCTTT. Its translation is CASSRQSLNTEAFF.

A single count supports this clone. The junction does not match germline at one end; this may be a read error. The gene calls are TRBV18 and TRBJ1-3; no definite D call. Germline CDR1 reads KGHSH; CDR2 reads LQKENI. The CDR3 consists of 16 residues. The CDR3 region has the DNA TGTGCCAGCTCAACACCGACACTTCTGTCTGGAAACACCATATATTTT. As protein: CASSTPTLLSGNTIYF.

V gene TRBV6-6 combines with J gene TRBJ1-3, with a weak D call TRBD1 (6 bases). V was trimmed by 5 bases and J by 7 bases, leaving 15 bases between them. CDR1 MNHNY and CDR2 SVGAGI come from the germline V gene (reference sequence). The CDR3 spans 14 residues. This CDR3 is CASSIRGRLNTIYF. CDR3 in DNA: TGTGCCAGCAGTATCAGGGGACGGTTGAACACCATATATTTT.

The genes are TRBV18 and TRBJ1-5, with TRBD1 as a possible D gene (6 bases). Germline V gene data show CDR1 as KGHSH and CDR2 as LQKENI. The CDR3 spans 18 residues. Trimming took off 2 bases at V and 7 bases at J, with 24 bases between the two ends. The CDR3 nucleotides read TGTGCCAGCTCACCAGGACAACCGGCGCAGACAGGAGGACAGCCCCAGCATTTT. Translating gives CASSPGQPAQTGGQPQHF.

The rearrangement uses TRBV27 and TRBJ2-3; 14 bases align to TRBD2. V was clipped by 5 bases and J by 1 base; unmatched bases: 11. CDR3 length: 19 residues. The germline CDR1 and CDR2 sequences are MNHEY and SMNVEV (reference sequence). CDR3 in amino acids: CASSPLGTSGSLGTDTQYF. As DNA, the CDR3 is TGTGCCAGCAGTCCTCTTGGGACTAGCGGGAGTTTGGGCACAGATACGCAGTATTTT.

V and J are TRBV7-3 and TRBJ2-5, with 7 nucleotides matching TRBD2. V gave up 3 bases and J gave up 9 bases; unmatched junction bases: 10. This CDR3 has 14 amino acids. The germline gives CDR1 SGHTA, CDR2 FQGTGA. The CDR3 sequence is CASSLIPAGEAQYF. The CDR3 DNA follows: TGTGCCAGCAGCTTGATCCCCGCGGGGGAGGCCCAGTACTTC. The full variable domain, in which reference TRBV7-3 and TRBJ2-5 provide the parts outside the CDR3, is GAGVSQTPSNKVTEKGKYVELRCDPISGHTALYWYRQSLGQGPEFLIYFQGTGAADDSGLPNDRFFAVRPEGSVSTLKIQRTERGDSAVYLCASSLIPAGEAQYFGPGTRLLVL.

The chain links TRBV9 to TRBJ1-1, with a weak D call TRBD1 (5 bases). The CDR3 loop spans 16 amino acids. V lost 0 bases and J lost 5, with 17 bases in between. In germline, CDR1 is SGDLS, CDR2 YYNGEE. CDR3 region: CASSVGVWGLKTEAFF. The CDR3 coding sequence is TGTGCCAGCAGCGTAGGAGTGTGGGGCCTTAAGACTGAAGCTTTCTTT.

This chain links TRBV5-3 with TRBJ2-7, with 10 bases matching TRBD2. TRBV5-3 is known as an ORF, though its function is uncertain. Losses at the gene ends were 4 bases for V and 4 bases for J; bases not matched to a gene: 8. The CDR3 loop spans 15 amino acids. CDR3 sequence reads: CARSNSQGLAYEQYF. CDR3 sequence (DNA): TGTGCCAGAAGCAATTCCCAGGGACTAGCGTACGAGCAGTACTTC.

V is TRBV30 and J is TRBJ1-5; D not certain. This CDR3 has 12 residues. Germline CDR1 reads GTSNPN; CDR2 reads SVGIG (reference sequence). Trimming removed 5 bases from V and 6 bases from J, with 11 bases in between. The CDR3 nucleotides are TGTGCCTGGTGGCGGGAAGGTCAGCCCCAGCATTTT. Translation gives CAWWREGQPQHF. Full variable domain (remainder filled in from reference TRBV30 and TRBJ1-5): SQTIHQWPATLVQPVGSPLSLECTVEGTSNPNLYWYRQAAGRGLQLLFYSVGIGQISSEVPQNLSASRPQDRQFILSSKKLLLSDSGFYLCAWWREGQPQHFGDGTRLSIL.

This sequence joins TRBV19 and TRBJ2-7; TRBD1 matches 9 bases. There are 14 residues in the CDR3. V shed 6 bases and J 5 bases; nucleotides not matched to a gene: 8. The germline gives CDR1 LNHDA, CDR2 SQIVND (reference sequence). CDR3 DNA: TGTGCCAGTAGCTCACTATGGGACAGGGACGAGCAGTACTTC. It codes for CASSSLWDRDEQYF. The entire variable domain, with the rest obtained from reference TRBV19 and TRBJ2-7, is as follows: DGGITQSPKYLFRKEGQNVTLSCEQNLNHDAMYWYRQDPGQGLRLIYYSQIVNDFQKGDIAEGYSVSREKKESFPLTVTSAQKNPTAFYLCASSSLWDRDEQYFGPGTRLTVT.

This clone has just one count. J is TRBJ1-3 and V is TRBV7-2; TRBD1 is a possible D gene (5 bases). The germline V gene has CDR1 SGHTA and CDR2 FQGNSA. The V end was cut by 1 base, the J end by 4 bases, with 14 bases between. This CDR3 region has 16 residues. The chain's CDR3 is CASSLGSGEGGNTIYF. DNA of the CDR3: TGTGCCAGCAGCTTAGGGTCGGGGGAAGGCGGAAACACCATATATTTT. Using reference TRBV7-2 and TRBJ1-3 for the parts outside the CDR3, the full variable domain is GAGVSQSPSNKVTEKGKDVELRCDPISGHTALYWYRQSLGQGLEFLIYFQGNSAPDKSGLPSDRFSAERTGGSVSTLTIQRTQQEDSAVYLCASSLGSGEGGNTIYFGEGSWLTVV.

The gene calls are TRBV7-9 and TRBJ2-7, with D perhaps TRBD1 (5 bases). This CDR3 is 14 amino acids long. Germline V gene data show CDR1 as SEHNR and CDR2 as FQNEAQ (reference sequence). Trimming cost V 7 bases and J 2 bases, with 15 bases left between them. CDR3 DNA: TGTGCCAGCACCTTGACAGAACCGACCTACGAGCAGTACTTC. Residues: CASTLTEPTYEQYF.

The chain couples TRBV5-1 to TRBJ1-6, with 7 bases lining up with TRBD1. Losses at the gene ends were 3 bases for V and 6 bases for J; bases not matched to a gene: 6. The CDR3 covers 15 residues. Germline CDR1 SGHRS, CDR2 YFSETQ. CDR3 DNA sequence: TGCGCCAGCAGCTCCCACAGGGACAGTAATTCACCCCTCCACTTT. As protein: CASSSHRDSNSPLHF.

The gene calls are TRBV7-9 and TRBJ1-1, with TRBD1 matching over 7 bases. V shed 4 bases, J shed 0 bases, and the junction held 5 bases outside the gene matches. This CDR3 spans 15 amino acids. Germline V CDR1 and CDR2: SEHNR, FQNEAQ (reference sequence). The CDR3 bases are TGTGCCAGCAGCTACGACAGGGACATGAACACTGAAGCTTTCTTT. Its translation is CASSYDRDMNTEAFF. The complete variable domain, with remaining parts taken from reference TRBV7-9 and TRBJ1-1, reads DTGVSQNPRHKITKRGQNVTFRCDPISEHNRLYWYRQTLGQGPEFLTYFQNEAQLEKSRLLSDRFSAERPKGSFSTLEIQRTEQGDSAMYLCASSYDRDMNTEAFFGQGTRLTVV.

The chain carries TRBV30 and TRBJ2-7; 9 positions match TRBD1. CDR1 is GTSNPN, CDR2 SVGIG, per germline (reference sequence). V lost 3 bases to trimming and J lost 7 bases; unmatched junction nucleotides: 10. This CDR3 is built from 14 residues. CDR3 residues: CAWRGQGWASEQYF. CDR3 in DNA: TGTGCCTGGAGGGGACAGGGTTGGGCCTCTGAGCAGTACTTC. Looking up the rest from reference TRBV30 and TRBJ2-7 gives the full variable domain: SQTIHQWPATLVQPVGSPLSLECTVEGTSNPNLYWYRQAAGRGLQLLFYSVGIGQISSEVPQNLSASRPQDRQFILSSKKLLLSDSGFYLCAWRGQGWASEQYFGPGTRLTVT.

The rearrangement uses TRBV19 and TRBJ2-3; 11 bases align to TRBD1. This CDR3 spans 15 amino acids. CDR1 and CDR2 (germline): LNHDA, SQIVND (reference sequence). Unmatched junction bases numbered 9, after V lost 10 bases and J lost 3 bases. The CDR3 DNA is TGTGCCATTTCCACCGGGACAGGGGGAACAGATACGCAGTATTTT. It is translated as CAISTGTGGTDTQYF.

The chain is built from TRBV18 and TRBJ2-7; no reliable D call. Trimming removed 2 bases at V and 0 bases at J, with 5 bases between. Germline CDR1 is KGHSH and CDR2 is LQKENI. CDR3 length: 13 residues. This chain's CDR3 is CASSPASSYEQYF. CDR3 bases: TGTGCCAGCTCACCAGCTAGCTCCTACGAGCAGTACTTC.

V and J are TRBV18 and TRBJ2-1, with D maybe TRBD1 (6 bases). V was shortened by 3 bases and J by 9 bases, with 12 bases between the two germline ends. The CDR3 length is 13 residues. Germline assignment: CDR1 KGHSH and CDR2 LQKENI. CDR3 in DNA: TGTGCCAGCTCACCGGGACAACAGAGTGAGCAGTTCTTC. Protein product: CASSPGQQSEQFF.